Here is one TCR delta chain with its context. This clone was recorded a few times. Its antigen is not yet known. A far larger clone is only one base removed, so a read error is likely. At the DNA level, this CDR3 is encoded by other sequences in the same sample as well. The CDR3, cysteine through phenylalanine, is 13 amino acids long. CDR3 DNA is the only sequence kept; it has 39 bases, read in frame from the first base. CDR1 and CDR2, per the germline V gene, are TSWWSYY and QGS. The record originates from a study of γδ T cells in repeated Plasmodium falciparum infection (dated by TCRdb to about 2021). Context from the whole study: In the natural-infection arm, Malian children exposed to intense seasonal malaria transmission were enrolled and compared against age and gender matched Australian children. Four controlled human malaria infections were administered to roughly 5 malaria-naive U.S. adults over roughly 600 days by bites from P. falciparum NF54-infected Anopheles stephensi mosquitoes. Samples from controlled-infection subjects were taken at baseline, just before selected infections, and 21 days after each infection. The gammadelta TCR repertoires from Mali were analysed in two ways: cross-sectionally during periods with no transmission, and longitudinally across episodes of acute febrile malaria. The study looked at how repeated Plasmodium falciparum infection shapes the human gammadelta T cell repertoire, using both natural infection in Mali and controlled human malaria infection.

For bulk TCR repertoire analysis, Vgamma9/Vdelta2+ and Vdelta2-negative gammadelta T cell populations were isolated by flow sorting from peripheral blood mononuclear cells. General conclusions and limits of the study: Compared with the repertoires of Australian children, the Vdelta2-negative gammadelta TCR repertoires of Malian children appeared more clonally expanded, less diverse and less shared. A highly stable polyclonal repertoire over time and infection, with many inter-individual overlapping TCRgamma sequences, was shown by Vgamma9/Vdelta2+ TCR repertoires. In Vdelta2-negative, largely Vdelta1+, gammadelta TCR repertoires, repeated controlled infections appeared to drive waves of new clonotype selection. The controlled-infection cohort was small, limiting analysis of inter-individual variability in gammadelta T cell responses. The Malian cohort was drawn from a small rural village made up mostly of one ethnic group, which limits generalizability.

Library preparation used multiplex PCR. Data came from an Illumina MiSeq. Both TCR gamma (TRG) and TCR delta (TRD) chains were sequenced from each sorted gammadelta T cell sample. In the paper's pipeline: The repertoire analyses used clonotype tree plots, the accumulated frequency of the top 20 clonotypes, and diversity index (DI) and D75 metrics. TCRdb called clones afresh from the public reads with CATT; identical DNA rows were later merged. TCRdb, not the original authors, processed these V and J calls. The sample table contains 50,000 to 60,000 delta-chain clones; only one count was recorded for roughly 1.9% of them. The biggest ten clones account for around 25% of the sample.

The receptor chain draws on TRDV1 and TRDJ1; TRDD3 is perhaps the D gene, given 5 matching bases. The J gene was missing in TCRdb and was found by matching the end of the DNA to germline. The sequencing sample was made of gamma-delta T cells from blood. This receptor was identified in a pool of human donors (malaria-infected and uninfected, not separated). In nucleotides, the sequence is TGTGCTCTAGGGGAAGAACCCCCGGATAAACTCATCTTT. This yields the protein CALGEEPPDKLIF.